These T cell receptor beta chains were read from a single sample in a study of blood T cells in healthy people across ages. TCRdb used MiXCR to reprocess the 5' RACE reads, holding one entry per CDR3 protein. Among 1,800,000 or so distinct CDR3 sequences listed, 35% to 50% were seen once. What was sequenced was blood. The receptor set was obtained from a human donor in good health. CDR3s include the opening cysteine and the closing phenylalanine or tryptophan. The D gene is left open where the match is weak. Part of the rows lack a size; the others show once, few, many or a class for expanded clones.

. . TRBJ2-5 TRBV7-9 TGTGCCAGCAGCCTTGGAGTAAAGGGACCCAGTGGAGAGACCCAGTACTTC CASSLGVKGPSGETQYF
TRBD1 . TRBJ2-1 TRBV13 TGTGCCAGCAGCTTATTTGGTAGGGACAGCTCCTACAATGAGCAGTTCTTC CASSLFGRDSSYNEQFF
. few TRBJ2-1 TRBV7-3 TGTGCCAGCAGCCCAAGGGCGGGAAATGAGCAGTTCTTC CASSPRAGNEQFF
. few TRBJ1-5 TRBV6-5 TGTGCCAGCAGTTACTCGAGAGCGCATCAGCCCCAGCATTTT CASSYSRAHQPQHF
TRBD1 . TRBJ1-1 TRBV5-1 TGCGCCAGCAGTTTAGGGACAGCATCGCCTGAAGCTTTCTTT CASSLGTASPEAFF
TRBD2 . TRBJ2-5 TRBV5-1 TGCGCCAGCAGCGGGTTGGGGACTAGCGAAGAGACCCAGTACTTC CASSGLGTSEETQYF
. . TRBJ2-3 TRBV6-2/TRBV6-3 TGTGCCAGCAGTTACTCACTGGATAACACAGATACGCAGTATTTT CASSYSLDNTDTQYF
. . TRBJ2-1 TRBV9 TGTGCCAGCAGCGCTACGGGACGCTTGAAGAATGAGCAGTTCTTC CASSATGRLKNEQFF
TRBD2 . TRBJ2-3 TRBV28 TGTGCCAGCAGTTTGATATTCTCGCCTAGCGGTAGCACAGATACGCAGTATTTT CASSLIFSPSGSTDTQYF
. . TRBJ1-2 TRBV3-1 TGTGCCAGCAGCCAAGAGGCAGGGTGGTACTATGGCTACACCTTC CASSQEAGWYYGYTF
. . TRBJ2-3 TRBV12-3/TRBV12-4 TGTGCCAGCAGTTTCGACTTCACAGATACGCAGTATTTT CASSFDFTDTQYF
. . TRBJ2-7 TRBV27 TGTGCCAGCAGCCAAGATGGTTGGAGGCTCGAGCAGTACTTC CASSQDGWRLEQYF
. . TRBJ2-5 TRBV18 TGTGCCAGCTCACCATCGATGGTATTGTCCGGGGTCGAGACCCAGTACTTC CASSPSMVLSGVETQYF
TRBD2 . TRBJ2-3 TRBV4-3 TGCGCCAGCAGTCCTAGCGGAGACCCTTACACAGATACGCAGTATTTT CASSPSGDPYTDTQYF
. few TRBJ2-3 TRBV5-1 TGCGCCAGCAGCCCGATCAAGACAGATACGCAGTATTTT CASSPIKTDTQYF
. few TRBJ2-7 TRBV10-3 TGTGCCATCAGTGAACAGGGAGGAGGCTACGAGCAGTACTTC CAISEQGGGYEQYF
TRBD1 . TRBJ2-7 TRBV7-2 TGTGCCAGCAGCCCCCGGACAGGGTCCAACGAGCAGTACTTC CASSPRTGSNEQYF
TRBD1 . TRBJ1-2 TRBV5-1 TGCGCCAGTAAATCGACAGGGCTATACGGCTACACCTTC CASKSTGLYGYTF
. few TRBJ1-2 TRBV30 TGTGCCTGGAGTGTCAGAGGGGGCTATGGCTACACCTTC CAWSVRGGYGYTF
. . TRBJ1-2 TRBV7-2 TGTGCCAGCAGCCGGCGTAGGGATCGGAACTATGGCTACACCTTC CASSRRRDRNYGYTF
TRBD1 few TRBJ1-2 TRBV4-3 TGCGCCAGCAGCCATAGCGACAGGGTAAACTATGGCTACACCTTC CASSHSDRVNYGYTF
TRBD2 . TRBJ2-1 TRBV5-1 TGCGCCAGCAGCCCCCTCATAGCGGGGGGAAACAATGAGCAGTTCTTC CASSPLIAGGNNEQFF
. . TRBJ1-2 TRBV27 TGTGCCAGCAGTCCGTACAGCCTACCCGTCTATGGCTACACCTTC CASSPYSLPVYGYTF
TRBD1 . TRBJ1-2 TRBV7-3 TGTGCCAGCAGCTCTCGGACAGGGAATCACTATGGCTACACCTTC CASSSRTGNHYGYTF
TRBD1 . TRBJ1-2 TRBV12-3/TRBV12-4 TGTGTCAGCAGTTTCCTTCTTCGGACAGGGGGTAATAACTATGGCTACACCTTC CVSSFLLRTGGNNYGYTF
. . TRBJ2-2 TRBV20-1 TGCAGTGCTAGCGAATGGACAGTAACCACCGGGGAGCTGTTTTTT CSASEWTVTTGELFF
. few TRBJ1-4 TRBV10-3 TGTGCCATCAGAGGTGGGGTGAGGGAAAAACTGTTTTTT CAIRGGVREKLFF
TRBD2 . TRBJ2-3 TRBV7-3 TGTGCCAGCGCTTACCCGACGGGACTAGCGACAGATACGCAGTATTTT CASAYPTGLATDTQYF
TRBD2 . TRBJ2-7 TRBV7-8 TGTGCCAGCAGCCTAACGACTAGCGGGGGGAACTACGAGCAGTACTTC CASSLTTSGGNYEQYF
TRBD1 few TRBJ2-6 TRBV6-5 TGTGCCAGCAGTCCCACAGGGGCAAGGAACAACGTCCTGACTTTC CASSPTGARNNVLTF
. once TRBJ1-2 TRBV5-6 TGTGCCAGCAGCTTGTGGCAGGCCCCTGGCTACACCTTC CASSLWQAPGYTF
. . TRBJ2-1 TRBV10-3 TGTGCCATCAGTGAGTCTTATTGGCAGAACAATGAGCAGTTCTTC CAISESYWQNNEQFF
. few TRBJ2-1 TRBV10-3 TGTGCCATCAGCGGACAGAGCTCCTACAATGAGCAGTTCTTC CAISGQSSYNEQFF
. . TRBJ2-1 TRBV14 TGTGCCAGCAACCAACGGACACACAATGAGCAGTTCTTC CASNQRTHNEQFF
TRBD2 few TRBJ2-3 TRBV6-2/TRBV6-3 TGTGCCAGCAGAAAAGAAGCGGGGGGAAACCTAGATACGCAGTATTTT CASRKEAGGNLDTQYF
. . TRBJ1-2 TRBV5-1 TGCGCCAGCAGCCGAGGCGGGGGCTCAGCCGACAACTATGGCTACACCTTC CASSRGGGSADNYGYTF